Each of the 29 T cell receptor beta chains below was sequenced from the same sample in a study of CD8+ T cells in alopecia areata listed by TCRdb under 2018. Pooled mouse cutaneous lymph node cells were stained for CD4, CD8alpha, NKG2D, NKG2ACE and other markers and were then sorted on a BD Influx. Receptors were amplified or captured by the immunoSEQ multiplex PCR assay. RNA was extracted from all samples and reverse transcribed into cDNA as template for TCR sequencing. The source is immuneACCESS, and TCRdb retained only in-frame sequences with V and J called. Part of the clones is not carried over; for the studies checked, unresolved V genes explain less than half of this, and the remainder is unexplained. The sample comprises around 290,000 clones, and every one was counted more than once. The ten largest account for less than 1.5% of the sample. Sequenced input: CD4+ T cells sorted from a lymph node. All receptors come from a C3H/HeJ mouse with alopecia areata. The MHC haplotype for this mouse line is H2-k.

About this clone: Mouse gene names and germline throughout. Sequencing ends 4 residues short of the CDR3 end; the germline J gene provides the rest. V gene TRBV5 combines with J gene TRBJ2-1; 11 nucleotides match TRBD2. The CDR3 consists of 16 residues. V lost 4 bases to trimming and J lost 6 bases; unmatched junction nucleotides: 8. Germline assignment: CDR1 LGHNA and CDR2 YNLKQL (reference sequence). Partial CDR3 DNA: TGTGCCAGCAGCCCTCCAGGGACTGGGGGTAGTGCT. Encoded protein: CASSPPGTGGSA. In full, the CDR3 is CASSPPGTGGSAEQFF.

As to this clone: Gene names follow the mouse nomenclature. The read falls 4 residues short of the CDR3 end, and the missing part is taken from the germline J gene. This chain joins TRBV1 and TRBJ1-1; 11 bases agree with TRBD1. The germline gives CDR1 NSQYPW, CDR2 LRSPGD (reference sequence). The CDR3 has 14 residues. The sequenced part of the CDR3 DNA is TGCACCTGCAGTGCTCCGGGACAGGGGGCA. Protein: CTCSAPGQGA. The whole CDR3 protein is CTCSAPGQGAEVFF. The variable domain in full, completed from reference TRBV1 and TRBJ1-1, reads VTLLEQNPRWRLVPRGQAVNLRCILKNSQYPWMSWYQQDLQKQLQWLFTLRSPGDKEVKSLPGADYLATRVTDTELRLQVANMSQGRTLYCTCSAPGQGAEVFFGKGTRLTVV.

Points on this clone: Gene names and germline refer to mouse. The CDR3 extends 4 residues past the end of the read, so its final part is completed from the germline J gene. This rearrangement joins TRBV19 to TRBJ2-2, with a weak D call TRBD1 (6 bases). The germline V gene has CDR1 FNHDT and CDR2 SITEND (reference sequence). Trimming stripped 4 bases from V and 3 bases from J, with 10 bases between. The CDR3 runs to 14 residues. The sequenced part of the CDR3 DNA is TGTGCCAGCAGTCCGGGACAATACACCGGG. Protein product: CASSPGQYTG. The entire CDR3 protein is CASSPGQYTGQLYF. Filled out from reference TRBV19 and TRBJ2-2, the complete variable domain reads GGIITQTPKFLIGQEGQKLTLKCQQNFNHDTMYWYRQDSGKGLRLIYYSITENDLQKGDLSEGYDASREKKSSFSLTVTSAQKNEMAVFLCASSPGQYTGQLYFGEGSKLTVL.

To note about this clone: Genes and germline are mouse. The read gets to within 4 residues of the CDR3 end, and the germline J gene fills in the rest. The chain links TRBV13-2 to TRBJ1-2; 7 nucleotides line up with TRBD1. Germline CDR1 NNHNN, CDR2 SYGAGS (reference sequence). This CDR3 spans 13 amino acids. V lost 1 base to trimming and J lost 4 bases; unmatched junction nucleotides: 1. This CDR3 reads CASGDHRGSDYTF. Incomplete CDR3 DNA: TGTGCCAGCGGTGATCACAGGGGCTCC.

Concerning this clone itself: Each gene name is a mouse one. The missing CDR3 end, 4 residues past where the read stops, is filled in from the germline J gene. Distinct nucleotide sequences in the sample also encode this CDR3. The chain carries TRBV29 and TRBJ1-1, with a possible D match to TRBD1 (5 bases). The CDR3 has 13 amino acids. Germline CDR1 MSHET, CDR2 SYDVDS. V was trimmed by 3 bases and J by 1 base, leaving 6 bases between them. The CDR3 DNA, read in part, is TGTGCTAGCAGTTTGGGGGGAAACACA. This translates into CASSLGGNT. The whole CDR3 protein reads CASSLGGNTEVFF.

On this clone: This likely came from a read error, as a far larger clone is one base away. Germline and genes here are mouse. The read halts 4 residues ahead of the CDR3 end, with the missing end drawn from the germline J gene. Other DNA sequences of this sample code for an identical CDR3. The chain is built from TRBV13-1 and TRBJ1-2; TRBD1 aligns across 8 bases. The J segment lost 2 bases and the V segment lost 5 bases, leaving 2 bases of the junction unmatched. The CDR3 consists of 13 residues. CDR1 and CDR2 (germline): NSHNY, SYGAGN. The CDR3 bases that were read are TGTGCCAGCAGCCGACAGGGGAACTCC. The encoded protein is CASSRQGNS. From start to end, the CDR3 is CASSRQGNSDYTF.

A note on this clone: A far larger clone differs by one base, so this is likely a read error. Genes here carry mouse names. With the read ending 4 residues before the CDR3 end, the germline J gene is used to fill in that end. The chain couples TRBV5 to TRBJ1-2; D is possibly TRBD1 (6 bases). Trimming removed 5 bases from V and 0 bases from J, with 7 bases in between. The CDR3 has 13 amino acids. Germline V gene data show CDR1 as LGHNA and CDR2 as YNLKQL (reference sequence). CDR3 loop: CASSGTTNSDYTF. Partial CDR3 DNA: TGTGCCAGCAGCGGGACAACAAACTCC.

Regarding this clone: Mouse germline and gene names are used. The read ends 4 residues before the CDR3 terminus; that terminus is restored from the germline J gene. The same CDR3 is also encoded by other DNA sequences in this sample. V and J are TRBV1 and TRBJ2-7, with D possibly matching TRBD1 (6 bases). This CDR3 has 14 amino acids. The germline V gene encodes CDR1 NSQYPW and CDR2 LRSPGD (reference sequence). V lost 0 bases to trimming and J lost 2 bases, with 8 bases between them. The CDR3 here is CTCSADRTAYEQYF. CDR3 DNA (partial): TGCACCTGCAGTGCAGACCGGACAGCCTAT.

On this clone: Genes here carry mouse names. The read halts 3 residues ahead of the CDR3 end, with the missing end drawn from the germline J gene. The J gene is TRBJ1-6, the V gene TRBV19; D may be TRBD1 (6 bases). TRBJ1-6 belongs to the ORF category, with a function that is uncertain. Trimming took off 2 bases at V and 4 bases at J, with 10 bases between the two ends. The germline CDR1 and CDR2 sequences are FNHDT and SITEND (reference sequence). This CDR3 has 15 residues. Partial CDR3 DNA: TGTGCCAGCAGTATGGAAACAGGGTATAATTCGCCC. This translates into CASSMETGYNSP. The complete CDR3 sequence is CASSMETGYNSPLYF.

With respect to this clone: Gene names are mouse gene names. Sequencing ends 4 residues short of the CDR3 end; the germline J gene provides the rest. The rearrangement joins TRBV31 to TRBJ1-1; TRBD1 matches 7 bases. The CDR3 extends over 12 amino acids. The V segment lost 5 bases and the J segment 1 base; nucleotides outside the gene matches: 1. Germline values: CDR1 GKSSPN, CDR2 SITVG. The CDR3 spells CAWRQGNTEVFF. The DNA read from the CDR3 is TGTGCCTGGCGACAGGGAAACACA.

Notes on this clone: Each gene name is a mouse one. The CDR3 end falls 4 residues outside the read, so it is completed with the germline J gene. The sample has other DNA sequences that encode this CDR3 too. The J gene is TRBJ2-3, the V gene TRBV31; 8 bases are a match to TRBD2. After removal of 3 bases from V and 0 bases from J, the junction contained 2 bases not matched to a gene. The CDR3 has 14 residues. Germline V gives CDR1 GKSSPN, CDR2 SITVG. CDR3 residues: CAWRLGGSAETLYF. The sequenced CDR3 bases are TGTGCCTGGAGGCTGGGGGGTAGTGCAGAA.

Details on this clone: Gene names and germline refer to mouse. The read ends 4 residues shy of where the CDR3 ends; the end is completed using the germline J gene. This chain connects TRBV14 to TRBJ2-5, with 14 bases matching TRBD2. This CDR3 spans 15 amino acids. Germline-derived CDR1 and CDR2 are SGHDT and FRDEAV. Partial CDR3 DNA: TGTGCCAGCAGTATCGGGACTGGGGGGGCAGAC. It translates to CASSIGTGGAD. The complete CDR3 sequence is CASSIGTGGADTQYF. Together with reference TRBV14 and TRBJ2-5, the CDR3 gives the full variable domain: EAGVTQSPRYAVLQEGQAVSFWCDPISGHDTLYWYQQPRDQGPQLLVYFRDEAVIDNSQLPSDRFSAVRPKGTNSTLKIQSAKQGDTATYLCASSIGTGGADTQYFGPGTRLLVL.

This clone was picked up a small number of times. Genes here carry mouse names. Read sequence stops 4 residues before the CDR3 end, and the germline J gene provides the missing end. The chain joins TRBV1 to TRBJ2-2; 9 nucleotides line up with TRBD2. The germline gives CDR1 NSQYPW, CDR2 LRSPGD (reference sequence). The V and J ends lost 3 bases and 6 bases, in that order; junction bases with no gene match: 2. The CDR3 runs 14 residues. CDR3 bases read: TGCACCTGCAGTGCGACTGGGGGTCCCGGG. Residues: CTCSATGGPG. The whole CDR3 sequence is CTCSATGGPGQLYF.

This clone was picked up a small number of times. Gene names are the mouse ones. Here the CDR3 reads CASGAARAAEQFF. The covered CDR3 bases are TGTGCCAGCGGTGCGGCCAGGGCCGCT. This sequence joins TRBV13-2 and TRBJ2-1; TRBD1 is a possible D gene (5 bases). The read terminates 4 residues ahead of where the CDR3 ends, so the germline J gene completes it. This CDR3 is built from 13 residues. Germline V gives CDR1 NNHNN, CDR2 SYGAGS (reference sequence).

As for this clone: All gene names here are mouse names. The read gets to within 4 residues of the CDR3 end, and the germline J gene fills in the rest. The chain employs TRBV13-1 and TRBJ2-1; 7 nucleotides agree with TRBD1. The CDR3 is 14 amino acids. After removal of 0 bases from V and 6 bases from J, the junction contained 3 bases not matched to a gene. Germline CDR1 is NSHNY and CDR2 is SYGAGN. The CDR3 spells CASSDERDSAEQFF. Partial CDR3 DNA: TGTGCCAGCAGTGATGAACGGGACAGTGCT.

Regarding this clone: The gene names given are mouse names. The CDR3 end falls 3 residues outside the read, so it is completed with the germline J gene. Other DNA sequences of this sample code for an identical CDR3. The chain links TRBV5 to TRBJ1-6; possibly TRBD1 for D (5 bases). TRBJ1-6 belongs to the ORF category, with a function that is uncertain. The germline gives CDR1 LGHNA, CDR2 YNLKQL (reference sequence). The V and J ends lost 0 bases and 3 bases respectively, with 6 bases between them. The CDR3 length is 15 residues. The CDR3 DNA, read in part, is TGTGCCAGCAGCCAAGACAGGGACTATAATTCGCCC. It encodes CASSQDRDYNSP. The CDR3, in full, reads CASSQDRDYNSPLYF.

This clone showed up just a few times. The gene symbols are mouse symbols. The CDR3 end is not reached by the read, which stops 4 residues before it; the germline J gene fills it in. Additional DNA sequences in this sample encode the identical CDR3. The chain employs TRBV13-1 and TRBJ1-2, with TRBD1 matching over 10 bases. CDR3 length: 15 amino acids. The V and J ends lost 3 bases and 1 base, in that order; junction bases with no gene match: 3. Germline lookup yields CDR1 NSHNY and CDR2 SYGAGN. The CDR3 region is CASSGGDRGNSDYTF. The covered CDR3 bases are TGTGCCAGCAGTGGCGGGGACAGGGGAAACTCC.

Turning to this clone: Germline and genes: mouse. The CDR3 is cut off 4 residues early in the read; its end comes from the germline J gene. V and J are TRBV17 and TRBJ2-5, with unresolved D. This CDR3 has 14 amino acids. Trimming removed 2 bases at V and 2 bases at J, with 8 bases between. Germline-derived CDR1 and CDR2 are MNHDT and YYDKIL. The CDR3: CASSRWQAQDTQYF. The part of the CDR3 DNA that was read is TGTGCTAGCAGTAGATGGCAGGCCCAAGAC.

This clone was found a few times. Genes here carry mouse names. Read sequence stops 3 residues before the CDR3 end, and the germline J gene provides the missing end. The sample has other DNA sequences that encode this CDR3 too. This chain joins TRBV13-3 and TRBJ1-6, with 11 bases aligning to TRBD1. TRBJ1-6 is an ORF, with its function uncertain. Germline V gene lookup returns CDR1 NNHDY and CDR2 SYVADS. The CDR3 consists of 15 residues. The V gene end was trimmed by 3 bases and the J gene end by 8 bases; junction bases not matched to a gene: 4. The covered CDR3 bases are TGTGCCAGCAGTGGGACAGGGGGCGCGGATTCGCCC. Translated, it gives CASSGTGGADSP. The entire CDR3 protein is CASSGTGGADSPLYF.

Notes on this clone: The listed genes are named as in mouse. The read terminates 4 residues ahead of where the CDR3 ends, so the germline J gene completes it. The chain uses TRBV13-1 and TRBJ2-5; weak D call: TRBD1 (5 bases). V was clipped by 3 bases and J by 0 bases, with 8 bases between them. The CDR3 loop spans 14 amino acids. Per the germline V gene, CDR1 is NSHNY and CDR2 is SYGAGN. The covered CDR3 bases are TGTGCCAGCAGTGGACAGATTAACCAAGAC. This gives the protein CASSGQINQD. The CDR3 as a whole reads CASSGQINQDTQYF.

This clone has more than one count but fewer than ten. Mouse names are used for the genes. The read ends 4 residues shy of where the CDR3 ends; the end is completed using the germline J gene. The rearrangement joins TRBV19 to TRBJ2-1; 8 positions match TRBD1. The CDR3 consists of 15 residues. V was pared by 1 base and J by 5 bases, with 5 bases of the junction left unmatched. In germline, CDR1 is FNHDT, CDR2 SITEND (reference sequence). The CDR3 bases that were read are TGTGCCAGCAGTATACCCCAGACAGGGGATGCT. As protein: CASSIPQTGDA. The CDR3 in its entirety is CASSIPQTGDAEQFF.

This clone was counted a few times. Germline and genes: mouse. The CDR3 end lies 4 residues beyond the end of the read and is filled in from the germline J gene. The V call is TRBV13-2, the J call TRBJ2-2; 8 nucleotides line up with TRBD1. The CDR3 length is 15 residues. Germline CDR1 is NNHNN and CDR2 is SYGAGS (reference sequence). The ends lost 1 base at V and 4 bases at J; junction bases unmatched: 3. CDR3 region: CASGDPRGRTGQLYF. Incomplete CDR3 DNA: TGTGCCAGCGGTGATCCCAGGGGGCGCACCGGG.

About this clone itself: Possible read error: a much larger clone is one base away. Gene names follow the mouse nomenclature. The CDR3 goes on 4 residues after the read ends, and that part is filled in from the germline J gene. J is TRBJ2-2 and V is TRBV13-1, with TRBD1 as a possible D gene (6 bases). Germline CDR1 NSHNY, CDR2 SYGAGN. The CDR3 is 14 amino acids. Trimming shortened V by 4 bases and J by 1 base, and 8 bases separated the two germline ends. The CDR3 DNA, read in part, is TGTGCCAGCAGTCGGGACAAAAACACCGGG. Protein product: CASSRDKNTG. The complete CDR3 reads CASSRDKNTGQLYF.

With regard to this clone: Germline and genes: mouse. The read is 4 residues too short to cover the CDR3 end, so that end is filled in from the germline J gene. The J gene is TRBJ2-7, the V gene TRBV31, with a tentative D call TRBD1 (7 bases). Trimming took off 1 base at V and 0 bases at J, with 19 bases between the two ends. The CDR3 has 17 amino acids. The germline V gene encodes CDR1 GKSSPN and CDR2 SITVG. CDR3 bases read: TGTGCCTGGAGTCCAGGAGGGGGCGGGGGGAGCTCCTAT. Its translation is CAWSPGGGGGSSY. The complete CDR3 protein is CAWSPGGGGGSSYEQYF.

For this clone: Gene names follow the mouse nomenclature. The observed sequence ends 4 residues before the CDR3 terminus, with the missing tail filled in from the germline J gene. The rearrangement links TRBV13-1 to TRBJ2-1, with 12 bases that match TRBD2. The CDR3 loop spans 16 amino acids. Germline-derived CDR1 and CDR2 are NSHNY and SYGAGN. Germline trimming cut 4 bases from V and 2 bases from J; bases unmatched to any gene: 4. The CDR3 sequence is CASSPDWGGDYAEQFF. The part of the CDR3 DNA that was read is TGTGCCAGCAGTCCCGACTGGGGGGGCGACTATGCT.

To note about this clone: Genes and germline come from the mouse. With the read ending 4 residues before the CDR3 end, the germline J gene is used to fill in that end. The same CDR3 also results from other DNA sequences found in this sample. V and J are TRBV31 and TRBJ2-2, with D maybe TRBD2 (6 bases). Trimming removed 0 bases at V and 0 bases at J, with 8 bases between. The CDR3 covers 15 residues. In germline, CDR1 is GKSSPN, CDR2 SITVG. The CDR3 bases that were read are TGTGCCTGGAGTCTGCGGGGGGCAAACACCGGG. Translated: CAWSLRGANTG. The CDR3, in full, reads CAWSLRGANTGQLYF. The full variable domain, with the rest looked up from reference TRBV31 and TRBJ2-2, is AQTIHQWPVAEIKAVGSPLSLGCTIKGKSSPNLYWYWQATGGTLQQLFYSITVGQVESVVQLNLSASRPKDDQFILSTEKLLLSHSGFYLCAWSLRGANTGQLYFGEGSKLTVL.

A word on this clone: Here the gene names and germline are mouse. Coverage ceases 4 residues before the CDR3 finishes, and the germline J gene fills in the end. The V and J genes are TRBV5 and TRBJ2-2, with D possibly TRBD2 on 7 matching bases. This CDR3 is 15 amino acids long. The germline V and J ends were trimmed by 0 bases and 4 bases, with 9 bases remaining between them. Germline CDR1 is LGHNA and CDR2 is YNLKQL (reference sequence). The CDR3 protein is CASSQEGGVTGQLYF. Incomplete CDR3 DNA: TGTGCCAGCAGCCAAGAGGGGGGCGTCACCGGG.

Worth noting for this clone: Gene and germline names: mouse. The read terminates 4 residues before the CDR3 end, so the remaining end is supplied by the germline J gene. This sequence joins TRBV1 and TRBJ2-5; 7 positions agree with TRBD2. After removal of 0 bases from V and 1 base from J, the junction contained 4 bases not matched to a gene. Germline V gives CDR1 NSQYPW, CDR2 LRSPGD (reference sequence). The CDR3 is 16 amino acids. The DNA read from the CDR3 is TGCACCTGCAGTGCAGATTTGGGGGGTCACCAAGAC. Translation gives CTCSADLGGHQD. In full, the CDR3 reads CTCSADLGGHQDTQYF.

This clone was counted a few times. The genes and germline here are from mouse. The observed sequence ends 4 residues before the CDR3 terminus, with the missing tail filled in from the germline J gene. V and J are TRBV13-3 and TRBJ2-4, with 9 bases aligning to TRBD2. The V gene's germline CDR1 is NNHDY and CDR2 SYVADS. CDR3 size: 16 residues. V gave up 0 bases and J gave up 0 bases; unmatched junction bases: 2. The DNA read from the CDR3 is TGTGCCAGCAGTGATGTGGACTGGGGTAGTCAAAAC. Its translation: CASSDVDWGSQN. The full CDR3 reads CASSDVDWGSQNTLYF.